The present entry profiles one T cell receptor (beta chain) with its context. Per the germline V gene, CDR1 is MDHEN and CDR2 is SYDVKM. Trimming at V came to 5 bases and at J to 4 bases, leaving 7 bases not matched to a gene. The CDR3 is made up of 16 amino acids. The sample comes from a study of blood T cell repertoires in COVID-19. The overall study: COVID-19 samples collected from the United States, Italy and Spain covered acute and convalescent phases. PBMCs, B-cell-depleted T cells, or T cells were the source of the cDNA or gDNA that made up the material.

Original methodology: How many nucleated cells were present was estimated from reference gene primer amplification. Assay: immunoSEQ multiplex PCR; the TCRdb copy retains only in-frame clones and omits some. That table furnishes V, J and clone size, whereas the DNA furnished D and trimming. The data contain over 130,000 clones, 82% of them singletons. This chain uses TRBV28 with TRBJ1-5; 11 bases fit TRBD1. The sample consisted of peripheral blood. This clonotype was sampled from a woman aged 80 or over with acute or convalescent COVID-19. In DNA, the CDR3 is TGTGCCAGCAGTCCTGGACAGGGGGCAGAGAATCAGCCCCAGCATTTT. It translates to CASSPGQGAENQPQHF.